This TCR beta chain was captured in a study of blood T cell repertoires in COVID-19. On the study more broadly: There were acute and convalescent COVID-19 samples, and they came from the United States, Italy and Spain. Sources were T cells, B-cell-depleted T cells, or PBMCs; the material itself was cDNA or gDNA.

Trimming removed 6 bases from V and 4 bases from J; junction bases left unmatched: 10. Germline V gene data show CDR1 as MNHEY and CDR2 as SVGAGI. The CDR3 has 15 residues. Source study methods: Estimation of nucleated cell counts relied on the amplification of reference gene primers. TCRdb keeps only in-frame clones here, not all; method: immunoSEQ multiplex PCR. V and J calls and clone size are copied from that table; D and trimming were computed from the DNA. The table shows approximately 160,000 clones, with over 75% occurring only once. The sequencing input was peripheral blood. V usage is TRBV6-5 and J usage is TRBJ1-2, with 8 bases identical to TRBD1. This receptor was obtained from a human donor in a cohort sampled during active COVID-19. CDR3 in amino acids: CASSPGPGGVYGYTF. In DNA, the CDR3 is TGTGCCAGCAGCCCGGGGCCAGGGGGCGTCTATGGCTACACCTTC.